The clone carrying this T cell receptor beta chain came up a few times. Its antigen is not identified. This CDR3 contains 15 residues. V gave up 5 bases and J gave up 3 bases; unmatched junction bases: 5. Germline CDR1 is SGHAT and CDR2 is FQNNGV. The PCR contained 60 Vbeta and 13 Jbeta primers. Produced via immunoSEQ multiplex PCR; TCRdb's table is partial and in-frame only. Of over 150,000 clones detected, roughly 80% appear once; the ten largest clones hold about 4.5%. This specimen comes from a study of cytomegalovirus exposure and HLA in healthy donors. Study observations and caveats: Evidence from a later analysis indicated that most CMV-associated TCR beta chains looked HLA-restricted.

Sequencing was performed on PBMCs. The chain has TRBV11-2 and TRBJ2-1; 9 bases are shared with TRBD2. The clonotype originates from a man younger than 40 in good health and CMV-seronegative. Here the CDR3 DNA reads TGTGCCAGCAGCCAAGCGGGGGGCGTCTACAATGAGCAGTTCTTC. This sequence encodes CASSQAGGVYNEQFF.